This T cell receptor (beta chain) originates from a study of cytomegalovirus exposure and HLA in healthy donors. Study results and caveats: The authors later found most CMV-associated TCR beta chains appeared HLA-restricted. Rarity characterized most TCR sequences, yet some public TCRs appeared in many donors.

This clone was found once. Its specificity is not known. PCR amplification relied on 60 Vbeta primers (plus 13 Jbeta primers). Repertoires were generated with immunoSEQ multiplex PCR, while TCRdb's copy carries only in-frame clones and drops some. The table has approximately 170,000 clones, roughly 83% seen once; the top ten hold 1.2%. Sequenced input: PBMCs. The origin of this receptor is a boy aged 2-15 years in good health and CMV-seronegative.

DNA of the CDR3: TGCGCCAGCTCCCGAGGAGCGGGGCCCTACGAGCAGTACTTC. It yields the protein CASSRGAGPYEQYF. The chain uses TRBV5-1 and TRBJ2-7, with 7 bases fitting TRBD2. Germline loops: CDR1 SGHRS, CDR2 YFSETQ. Losses at the gene ends were 7 bases for V and 2 bases for J; bases not matched to a gene: 9. The CDR3 is 14 amino acids.